A single sample gave rise to the 29 T cell receptor beta chains below, sequenced in a study of blood T cells in healthy people across ages. A second PCR of about 6 to 11 cycles used a sample-barcoded 5' primer and a J-beta primer mix. One entry per CDR3 protein results from TCRdb running MiXCR on the 5' RACE reads. The table records about a million distinct CDR3 sequences, roughly two fifths of them present only once. The material sequenced was blood. The receptors were sampled from a man aged 18 to 35 in good health.

This clonotype was found many times. The rearrangement uses TRBV20-1 and TRBJ2-3; no clear D. There are 12 residues in the CDR3. V lost 2 bases, J lost 5 bases, and 8 bases lay in between. Germline CDR1 is DFQATT and CDR2 is SNEGSKA (reference sequence). The CDR3 DNA is TGCAGTGCTAGAACTACCAGAGATACGCAGTATTTT. Translation gives CSARTTRDTQYF.

The chain uses TRBV2 and TRBJ1-2, with D perhaps matching TRBD1 (6 bases). Between the trimmed V and J ends, which lost 3 bases and 5 bases, there was a span of 10 bases. Germline CDR1 is SNHLY and CDR2 is FYNNEI. There are 13 residues in the CDR3. CDR3 coding DNA: TGTGCCAGCAGTGAGACAGGCCGGTATGGCTACACCTTC. Its protein is CASSETGRYGYTF.

CDR3 loop: CSASAGNYNEQFF. As DNA, the CDR3 is TGCAGTGCTAGTGCGGGAAACTACAATGAGCAGTTCTTC. The V call is TRBV20-1, the J call TRBJ2-1; weak D call: TRBD2 (6 bases). The CDR3 is made up of 13 amino acids. Germline V gene data show CDR1 as DFQATT and CDR2 as SNEGSKA (reference sequence). Between the trimmed V and J ends, which lost 3 bases and 3 bases, there was a span of 9 bases.

Remarks on this clonotype: A junction end diverges from the germline sequence, so it may reflect a read error. The chain combines TRBV20-1 with TRBJ2-6, with D maybe TRBD1 (5 bases). Germline loops: CDR1 DFQATT, CDR2 SNEGSKA (reference sequence). This CDR3 is built from 15 residues. For the CDR3, the DNA is TGCAGTGTTAGAATTACAGGCTCTGGGGCCAACGTCCCGACTTTC. Amino acids: CSVRITGSGANVPTF.

The rearrangement links TRBV2 to TRBJ1-2; 7 bases align to TRBD1. CDR3 length equals 17 residues. Germline CDR1 and CDR2: SNHLY and FYNNEI. V lost 4 bases and J lost 8; bases outside the gene matches: 19. CDR3 in DNA: TGTGCCAGCAGTGTCGCGGATACAGGGGAGACGTTTCGGGGCTACACCTTC. Protein sequence: CASSVADTGETFRGYTF.

This clonotype was counted a few times. This chain joins TRBV12-3 or TRBV12-4 and TRBJ2-5, with TRBD1 identical over 7 bases. The J segment lost 1 base and the V segment lost 6 bases, leaving 8 bases of the junction unmatched. The CDR3 extends over 15 amino acids. The CDR3 nucleotides are TGTGCCAGCAGCGCGGACAGGCATCGCCAAGAGACCCAGTACTTC. The encoded protein is CASSADRHRQETQYF.

The V gene is TRBV12-3 or TRBV12-4, the J gene TRBJ2-5, with 8 positions matching TRBD1. J lost 5 bases, V lost 10 bases, and 12 bases had no gene match. The CDR3 runs 14 residues. Written as DNA, the CDR3 is TGTGCCACCCCAAATCGCACAGGGGGGGAGACCCAGTACTTC. It codes for CATPNRTGGETQYF.

The chain combines TRBV12-3 or TRBV12-4 with TRBJ1-5; D is uncertain. V was pared by 6 bases and J by 1 base, with 22 bases between. The CDR3 is made up of 18 amino acids. CDR3 nucleotide sequence: TGTGCCAGCAGCCCCTCGGGGTTACCTTTTAGGAGCAATCAGCCCCAGCATTTT. This encodes CASSPSGLPFRSNQPQHF.

The chain employs TRBV3-1 and TRBJ2-7; TRBD1 matches at 8 bases. The CDR3 is made up of 15 amino acids. The germline V gene encodes CDR1 LGHDT and CDR2 YNNKEL (reference sequence). Trimming at V came to 5 bases and at J to 0 bases, leaving 6 bases not matched to a gene. CDR3 DNA sequence: TGTGCCAGCAGCGGCGACAGGGGCAGCTCCTACGAGCAGTACTTC. Translation: CASSGDRGSSYEQYF.

In this sample, this clonotype turned up many times. The V and J genes are TRBV5-1 and TRBJ2-1; D is possibly TRBD1 (5 bases). The CDR3 sequence is 17 residues long. V lost 0 bases to trimming and J lost 0 bases, with 13 bases between them. Germline values: CDR1 SGHRS, CDR2 YFSETQ. The CDR3: CASSLGTQGYSYNEQFF. CDR3 DNA sequence: TGCGCCAGCAGCTTGGGAACCCAGGGCTACTCCTACAATGAGCAGTTCTTC.

This clonotype occurred a few times. The chain employs TRBV6-2 or TRBV6-3 and TRBJ2-7; D not resolved. The V gene lost 2 bases and the J gene lost 4 bases, with 9 bases spanning the gap. CDR3 length: 13 residues. Germline CDR1 and CDR2: MNHEY and SVGEGT. CDR3 DNA sequence: TGTGCCAGCAGTTACGGCGGCCGATACGAGCAGTACTTC. It translates to CASSYGGRYEQYF.

This clonotype was counted a few times. V is TRBV28 and J is TRBJ2-1; TRBD2 is a possible D gene (5 bases). The germline V gene encodes CDR1 MDHEN and CDR2 SYDVKM. The CDR3 consists of 14 residues. The V end lost 3 bases, the J end lost 9 bases, and 15 bases lay between the germline ends. The CDR3 nucleotides are TGTGCCAGCAGTTTTGCGGGTCCCTTCCCTGAGCAGTTCTTC. Amino acids: CASSFAGPFPEQFF.

This clonotype came up a few times. J is TRBJ1-2 and V is TRBV19; D remains unclear. This CDR3 region has 18 residues. Germline V CDR1 and CDR2: LNHDA, SQIVND (reference sequence). The germline V and J ends were trimmed by 4 bases and 2 bases, with 23 bases remaining between them. In DNA form, the CDR3 reads TGTGCCAGTAGTACCCGAAGTCCCCAGGTGCTCACGAACTATGGCTACACCTTC. It translates to CASSTRSPQVLTNYGYTF.

This clonotype was picked up a small number of times. The CDR3 bases are TGTGCTACCCACAACAGGGGAAACTATGGCTACACCTTC. Its protein is CATHNRGNYGYTF. The chain is built from TRBV28 and TRBJ1-2; TRBD1 aligns across 7 bases. The CDR3 is 13 residues long. The germline gives CDR1 MDHEN, CDR2 SYDVKM.

The V gene is TRBV9, the J gene TRBJ1-2; TRBD1 agrees at 7 bases. With V trimmed by 8 bases and J by 2 bases, 9 bases remained unmatched. The CDR3 is made up of 14 amino acids. Germline CDR1 and CDR2: SGDLS and YYNGEE. CDR3 amino acids: CARLEVTGNYGYTF. The CDR3 DNA reads as TGTGCCAGGCTAGAAGTGACAGGGAACTATGGCTACACCTTC.

The chain couples TRBV4-1 to TRBJ2-2, with 8 bases fitting TRBD1. CDR3 size: 14 residues. Germline loops: CDR1 MGHRA, CDR2 YSYEKL. V gave up 5 bases and J gave up 5 bases; unmatched junction bases: 4. CDR3 protein: CASSGDRRTGELFF. CDR3 nucleotide sequence: TGCGCCAGCAGCGGGGACAGGAGAACCGGGGAGCTGTTTTTT.

CDR3 coding DNA: TGCGCCAGCAGCGCAGACGGGCTCTACAATGAGCAGTACTTC. It yields the protein CASSADGLYNEQYF. This chain links TRBV4-3 with TRBJ2-1; D is undetermined. TRBJ2-7 explains the end of the DNA better; the J call may be wrong. Germline V gene sequence: CDR1 LGHNA, CDR2 YSLEER. The CDR3 covers 14 residues.

This clonotype occurred a few times. The chain uses TRBV5-1 and TRBJ2-1; 7 bases are a match to TRBD1. V was pared by 3 bases and J by 0 bases, with 12 bases of the junction left unmatched. CDR3 length: 18 amino acids. Germline loops: CDR1 SGHRS, CDR2 YFSETQ. CDR3 protein: CASSSAATGATSYNEQFF. The CDR3 DNA follows: TGCGCCAGCAGCTCGGCCGCTACAGGGGCAACCTCCTACAATGAGCAGTTCTTC.

The table lists this clonotype with many counts. The chain carries TRBV5-1 and TRBJ2-7; tentative D call: TRBD1 (6 bases). Germline CDR1 reads SGHRS; CDR2 reads YFSETQ. Trimming pared 0 bases from V and 2 bases from J, leaving 12 bases between. This CDR3 is 15 amino acids long. CDR3: CASSLAIGTTYEQYF. The CDR3, as DNA: TGCGCCAGCAGCTTGGCTATTGGGACAACCTACGAGCAGTACTTC. Full variable domain (outside the CDR3, taken from reference TRBV5-1 and TRBJ2-7): KAGVTQTPRYLIKTRGQQVTLSCSPISGHRSVSWYQQTPGQGLQFLFEYFSETQRNKGNFPGRFSGRQFSNSRSEMNVSTLELGDSALYLCASSLAIGTTYEQYFGPGTRLTVT.

The CDR3 DNA is TGTGCCAGCAGAGGACAGGGCGCAAATCAGCCCCAGCATTTT. Its protein product is CASRGQGANQPQHF. V gene TRBV6-5 combines with J gene TRBJ1-5; 8 bases agree with TRBD1. The V segment lost 6 bases and the J segment 4 bases; nucleotides outside the gene matches: 5. This CDR3 has 14 amino acids. Germline values: CDR1 MNHEY, CDR2 SVGAGI.

This clonotype was seen only a few times. The chain recombines TRBV4-2 with TRBJ1-4, with D possibly matching TRBD1 (6 bases). CDR1 is LGHNA and CDR2 is YNFKEQ in the germline V gene. The CDR3 extends over 15 amino acids. V lost 0 bases and J lost 7, with 12 bases in between. The CDR3 loop is CASSQDKGGIEKLFF. The CDR3 DNA sequence: TGTGCCAGCAGCCAAGATAAAGGGGGTATTGAAAAACTGTTTTTT.

A single count supports this clonotype. The chain employs TRBV5-4 and TRBJ2-2, with 8 bases matching TRBD1. This CDR3 is 16 amino acids long. V lost 5 bases to trimming and J lost 1 base; unmatched junction nucleotides: 7. Germline CDR1 reads SGHNT; CDR2 reads YYREEE (reference sequence). CDR3 residues: CASRSLGQGNTGELFF. In nucleotides, the CDR3 is TGTGCCAGCAGGTCCCTTGGACAGGGGAACACCGGGGAGCTGTTTTTT.

The chain employs TRBV29-1 and TRBJ2-7; D is uncertain. The germline V gene encodes CDR1 SQVTM and CDR2 ANQGSEA. This CDR3 has 8 amino acids. CDR3 sequence (DNA): TGCGGGCGTCACGAGCAGTACTTC. Protein product: CGRHEQYF.

This clonotype has just a few counts. The gene calls are TRBV5-1 and TRBJ1-2, with 7 positions matching TRBD1. J lost 1 base, V lost 4 bases, and 7 bases had no gene match. Per the germline V gene, CDR1 is SGHRS and CDR2 is YFSETQ. The CDR3 is 15 amino acids. Written as DNA, the CDR3 is TGCGCCAGCAGCCCCGGGACAGTCGATAACTATGGCTACACCTTC. Protein sequence: CASSPGTVDNYGYTF.

The CDR3 sequence is CASRDDRNTEAFF. The CDR3, as DNA: TGTGCCAGCAGAGATGACAGGAACACTGAAGCTTTCTTT. J is TRBJ1-1 and V is TRBV6-6; perhaps TRBD1 as D (5 bases). The CDR3 covers 13 residues. Germline-derived CDR1 and CDR2 are MNHNY and SVGAGI (reference sequence). V lost 6 bases and J lost 1, with 9 bases in between.

The rearrangement uses TRBV24-1 and TRBJ2-2; 7 nucleotides line up with TRBD1. Trimming removed 9 bases from V and 0 bases from J; junction bases left unmatched: 0. Germline V gene sequence: CDR1 KGHDR, CDR2 SFDVKD. This CDR3 comprises 13 residues. The CDR3 coding sequence is TGTGCCACCGGGACAGCGAACACCGGGGAGCTGTTTTTT. Its translation: CATGTANTGELFF.

The rearrangement links TRBV6-5 to TRBJ2-3; tentative D call: TRBD2 (6 bases). This CDR3 is built from 13 residues. Trimming shortened V by 5 bases and J by 8 bases, and 14 bases separated the two germline ends. From germline, CDR1 is MNHEY and CDR2 SVGAGI. The CDR3 spells CASSPGTAGTQYF. The CDR3 region has the DNA TGTGCCAGCAGTCCTGGGACTGCGGGTACGCAGTATTTT.

The chain couples TRBV20-1 to TRBJ2-7; D is unresolved. The V end lost 1 base, the J end lost 2 bases, and 21 bases lay between the germline ends. CDR1 and CDR2 (germline): DFQATT, SNEGSKA (reference sequence). The CDR3 spans 17 residues. The CDR3 here is CSARAIPSKAATYEQYF. DNA for the CDR3: TGCAGTGCTAGAGCAATCCCCAGTAAGGCAGCTACCTACGAGCAGTACTTC.

V usage is TRBV30 and J usage is TRBJ1-2; 8 positions agree with TRBD1. V was clipped by 0 bases and J by 8 bases; unmatched bases: 14. This CDR3 region has 16 residues. Per germline, CDR1 GTSNPN and CDR2 SVGIG (reference sequence). The CDR3 loop reads CAWSVGRQGFFGGYTF. Written as DNA, the CDR3 is TGTGCCTGGAGTGTAGGTCGACAGGGGTTTTTTGGAGGCTACACCTTC.